This T cell receptor beta chain was sequenced during a study of tumor and adjacent non-tumor tissue in lung cancer. On the study more broadly: Samples averaged roughly 4.4 million productive TCRbeta reads each. General study points: Tumor tissue had significantly higher TCR diversity than normal lung. Shorter survival was associated with higher TCR diversity in tumors.

The template was RNA from unsorted bulk tissue. The normal lung tissue was taken more than 3 cm from the tumor edge. Details on this clonotype: Its antigen is as yet unknown. Possible read error: a much larger clone is one base away.

Germline assignment: CDR1 DFQATT and CDR2 SNEGSKA (reference sequence). The CDR3 totals 12 residues. V was shortened by 3 bases and J by 3 bases, with 8 bases between the two germline ends. A modified ARM-PCR protocol with three rounds of nested PCR amplified TCRbeta. TCRdb itself ran the multiplex PCR reads through MiXCR, one entry per CDR3 protein. Here the sample spans under 95,000 distinct CDR3 sequences, about 82% being singletons. Sequenced sample: distant non-tumor lung tissue. The source of this sequence is a man aged 55 to 70 with non-small cell lung cancer. The rearrangement uses TRBV20-1 and TRBJ1-1; weak D call: TRBD1 (6 bases). The CDR3 nucleotides are TGCAGTGCTAGGCACAGGGACACTGAAGCTTTCTTT. Amino acids: CSARHRDTEAFF.